Listed here are 6 T cell receptor beta chains from one sample, sequenced in a study of blood T cell repertoires in COVID-19. Sequencing used immunoSEQ multiplex PCR; TCRdb keeps in-frame clones, though not all of them. The profile shows around 260,000 clones, around 87% of them singletons. The sequenced material came from peripheral blood. These receptors all stem from a woman between 40 and 55 years old who had recovered from COVID-19.

The J gene is TRBJ1-4, the V gene TRBV7-2; D unclear. Trimming took off 0 bases at V and 7 bases at J, with 9 bases between the two ends. Looked up from germline, CDR1 is SGHTA and CDR2 is FQGNSA. This CDR3 has 14 residues. CDR3 bases: TGTGCCAGCAGCTTAGCATCCTCTCGTGAAAAACTGTTTTTT. It codes for CASSLASSREKLFF.

The CDR3 sequence is CASSLFRGFRNQPQHF. As DNA, the CDR3 is TGTGCCAGCAGCTTATTCCGGGGTTTTCGCAATCAGCCCCAGCATTTT. The rearrangement uses TRBV7-8 and TRBJ1-5; D gene ambiguous. The V end was cut by 2 bases, the J end by 2 bases, with 13 bases between. From germline, CDR1 is SGHVS and CDR2 FQNEAQ. The CDR3 totals 16 residues.

The rearrangement links TRBV2 to TRBJ1-5; D unresolved. The CDR3 contains 15 residues. V lost 4 bases and J 0 bases, leaving 10 bases between the germline ends. Germline CDR1 SNHLY, CDR2 FYNNEI. CDR3 amino acids: CASSARQSSNQPQHF. The CDR3 DNA reads as TGTGCCAGCAGTGCGAGACAATCTAGCAATCAGCCCCAGCATTTT.

The rearrangement links TRBV9 to TRBJ2-7, with D perhaps matching TRBD1 (6 bases). Looked up from germline, CDR1 is SGDLS and CDR2 is YYNGEE. There are 14 residues in the CDR3. V lost 4 bases, J lost 4 bases, and 15 bases lay in between. CDR3 in amino acids: CASSPRGRGYEQYF. The DNA for the CDR3 is TGTGCCAGCAGCCCTCGGGGCAGGGGTTACGAGCAGTACTTC.

This CDR3 is CASSPQTGSEKLFF. CDR3 coding DNA: TGTGCCAGCTCACCCCAGACAGGGAGTGAAAAACTGTTTTTT. J is TRBJ1-4 and V is TRBV18, with 7 bases identical to TRBD1. CDR3 length: 14 amino acids. V trimming: 3 bases; J trimming: 7 bases; junction bases outside the gene matches: 5. From germline, CDR1 is KGHSH and CDR2 LQKENI.

The chain is built from TRBV30 and TRBJ1-3; D is unresolved. Trimming cost V 4 bases and J 0 bases, with 10 bases left between them. CDR3 size: 14 residues. Germline V lookup: CDR1 GTSNPN, CDR2 SVGIG (reference sequence). CDR3 in DNA: TGTGCCTGGAACCATGGGCTCTCTGGAAACACCATATATTTT. Protein: CAWNHGLSGNTIYF.